The clone carrying this T cell receptor (beta chain) was recorded a few times. The antigen remains unidentified. The source of the sample is a study of T-cell reconstitution after alpha-beta-depleted transplantation in children. The study's findings and limits: Diversity of TCRbeta at day 60 was high in some patients, arising from surviving recipient T cells and thymic progenitors. The study reportedly traced alpha-beta T cells about two months after transplant to several hundred expanded graft clones. At the one-year point after transplant, T-cell counts and TCRbeta diversity were found to come mostly from T cells that had been newly produced.

Researchers prepared the TCRbeta library using unique molecular identifiers, the study reports. TCRdb re-called the PCR reads with MiXCR, one entry per CDR3 protein. This table has about 980,000 distinct CDR3 sequences, around 30% appearing once. The CDR3 loop spans 14 amino acids. The germline CDR1 and CDR2 sequences are SGHRS and YFSETQ. Trimming took 7 bases from V and 3 from J; bases not matched to a gene: 6. Sequences were derived from PBMCs, mostly from graft donor cells, sampled 360 days after TCRalphabeta/CD19-depleted stem cell transplant. The TCR comes from a boy in the first two years of life who had a stem cell transplant for SCID, so the T cells may come from the graft donor. This rearrangement joins TRBV5-1 to TRBJ2-2; 7 bases are a match to TRBD1. This CDR3 reads CASRHRGDTGELFF. In DNA form, the CDR3 reads TGCGCCAGCCGGCACAGGGGTGACACCGGGGAGCTGTTTTTT.